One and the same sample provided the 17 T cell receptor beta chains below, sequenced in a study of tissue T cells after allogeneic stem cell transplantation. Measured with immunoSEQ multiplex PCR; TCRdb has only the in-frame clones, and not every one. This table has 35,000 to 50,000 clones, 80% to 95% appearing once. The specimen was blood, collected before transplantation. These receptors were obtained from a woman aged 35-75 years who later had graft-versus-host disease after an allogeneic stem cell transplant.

The CDR3 loop reads CASTHGGGLRTDTQYF. DNA for the CDR3: TGTGCCAGCACTCACGGGGGGGGTCTTAGGACAGATACGCAGTATTTT. The J gene is TRBJ2-3, the V gene TRBV28; 8 positions agree with TRBD2. Germline CDR1 is MDHEN and CDR2 is SYDVKM. J was trimmed by 3 bases and V by 7 bases; bases with no gene match: 12. This CDR3 spans 16 amino acids. The whole variable domain, remainder taken from reference TRBV28 and TRBJ2-3, is DVKVTQSSRYLVKRTGEKVFLECVQDMDHENMFWYRQDPGLGLRLIYFSYDVKMKEKGDIPEGYSVSREKKERFSLILESASTNQTSMYLCASTHGGGLRTDTQYFGPGTRLTVL.

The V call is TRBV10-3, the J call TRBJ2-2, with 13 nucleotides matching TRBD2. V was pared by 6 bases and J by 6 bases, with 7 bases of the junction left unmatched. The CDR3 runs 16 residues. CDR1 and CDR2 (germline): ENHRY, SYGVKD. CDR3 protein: CAISLGLAGAPGELFF. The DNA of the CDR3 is TGTGCCATCAGCCTCGGACTAGCGGGAGCGCCCGGGGAGCTGTTTTTT.

The CDR3: CASSPPFSRELEAFF. DNA for the CDR3: TGTGCCAGCTCACCACCGTTTTCTCGAGAGCTTGAAGCTTTCTTT. This chain connects TRBV18 to TRBJ1-1, with no clear D. In germline, CDR1 is KGHSH, CDR2 LQKENI. V lost 0 bases to trimming and J lost 7 bases, with 15 bases between them. The CDR3 is made up of 15 amino acids.

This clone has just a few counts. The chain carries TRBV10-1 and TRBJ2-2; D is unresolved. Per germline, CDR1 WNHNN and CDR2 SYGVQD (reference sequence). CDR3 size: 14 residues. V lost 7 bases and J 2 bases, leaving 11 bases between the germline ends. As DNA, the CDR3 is TGCGCCAGCAAAAGGGAAGTTAACACCGGGGAGCTGTTTTTT. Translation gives CASKREVNTGELFF.

The CDR3 spells CASSLKHYDGYTF. The CDR3 region has the DNA TGTGCCAGCAGTTTGAAACATTACGATGGCTACACCTTC. This chain joins TRBV12-3 or TRBV12-4 and TRBJ1-2; D unclear. V gave up 3 bases and J gave up 6 bases, with 11 bases separating them. The CDR3 consists of 13 residues.

CDR3 in amino acids: CASSLGGDDYGYTF. CDR3 bases: TGTGCCAGCAGTTTAGGGGGGGACGACTATGGCTACACCTTC. The chain is built from TRBV28 and TRBJ1-2, with D perhaps matching TRBD1 (5 bases). CDR3 length equals 14 residues. Trimming stripped 2 bases from V and 3 bases from J, with 10 bases between. CDR1 MDHEN and CDR2 SYDVKM come from the germline V gene.

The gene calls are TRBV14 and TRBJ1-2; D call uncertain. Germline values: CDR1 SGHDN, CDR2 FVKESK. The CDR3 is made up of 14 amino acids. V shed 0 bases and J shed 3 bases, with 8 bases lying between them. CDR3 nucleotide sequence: TGTGCCAGCAGCCAAGATGTAGGGTACTATGGCTACACCTTC. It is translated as CASSQDVGYYGYTF.

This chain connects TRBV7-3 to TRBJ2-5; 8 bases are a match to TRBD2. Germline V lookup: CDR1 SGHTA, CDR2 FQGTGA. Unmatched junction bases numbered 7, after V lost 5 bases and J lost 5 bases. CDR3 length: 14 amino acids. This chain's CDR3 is CASSQTSGGETQYF. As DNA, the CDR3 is TGTGCCAGCAGCCAAACTAGCGGTGGCGAGACCCAGTACTTC. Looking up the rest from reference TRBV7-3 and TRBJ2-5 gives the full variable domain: GAGVSQTPSNKVTEKGKYVELRCDPISGHTALYWYRQSLGQGPEFLIYFQGTGAADDSGLPNDRFFAVRPEGSVSTLKIQRTERGDSAVYLCASSQTSGGETQYFGPGTRLLVL.

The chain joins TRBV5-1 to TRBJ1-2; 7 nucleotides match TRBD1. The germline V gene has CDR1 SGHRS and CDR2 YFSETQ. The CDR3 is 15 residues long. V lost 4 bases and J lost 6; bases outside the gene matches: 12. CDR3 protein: CASSTGTAPRDGYTF. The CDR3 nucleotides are TGCGCCAGCAGCACCGGGACAGCCCCACGAGATGGCTACACCTTC.

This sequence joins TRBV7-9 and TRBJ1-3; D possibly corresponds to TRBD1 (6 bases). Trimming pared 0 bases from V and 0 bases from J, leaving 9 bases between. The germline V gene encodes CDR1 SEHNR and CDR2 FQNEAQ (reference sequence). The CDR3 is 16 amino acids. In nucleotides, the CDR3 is TGTGCCAGCAGCTTAGCATCAGGGGCCTCTGGAAACACCATATATTTT. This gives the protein CASSLASGASGNTIYF. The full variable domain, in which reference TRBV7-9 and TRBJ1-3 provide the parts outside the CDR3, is DTGVSQNPRHKITKRGQNVTFRCDPISEHNRLYWYRQTLGQGPEFLTYFQNEAQLEKSRLLSDRFSAERPKGSFSTLEIQRTEQGDSAMYLCASSLASGASGNTIYFGEGSWLTVV.

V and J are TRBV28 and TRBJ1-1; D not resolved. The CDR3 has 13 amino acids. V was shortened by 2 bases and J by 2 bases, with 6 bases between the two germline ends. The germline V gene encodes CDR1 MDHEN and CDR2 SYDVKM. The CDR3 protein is CASSLRQNTEAFF. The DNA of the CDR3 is TGTGCCAGCAGTTTACGACAAAACACTGAAGCTTTCTTT.

DNA for the CDR3: TGTGCCAGCAGTAACTATCGGGACAACTATGGCTACACCTTC. Protein: CASSNYRDNYGYTF. The chain employs TRBV28 and TRBJ1-2, with D maybe TRBD1 (5 bases). Looked up from germline, CDR1 is MDHEN and CDR2 is SYDVKM. The CDR3 extends over 14 amino acids. V shed 5 bases and J shed 2 bases, with 12 bases lying between them.

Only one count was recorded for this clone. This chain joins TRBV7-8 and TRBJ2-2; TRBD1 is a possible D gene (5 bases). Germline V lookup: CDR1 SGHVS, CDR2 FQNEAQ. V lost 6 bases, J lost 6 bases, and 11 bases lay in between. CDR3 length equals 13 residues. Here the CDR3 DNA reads TGTGCCAGCAGAGAACAGGTGGCCGGGGAGCTGTTTTTT. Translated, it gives CASREQVAGELFF.

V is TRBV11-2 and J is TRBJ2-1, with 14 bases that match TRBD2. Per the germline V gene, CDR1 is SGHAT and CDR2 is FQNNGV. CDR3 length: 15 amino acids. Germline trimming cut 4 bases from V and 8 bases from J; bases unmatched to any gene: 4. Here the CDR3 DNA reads TGTGCCAGCAGCTCGGGACTAGCGGGAGCCCATGAGCAGTTCTTC. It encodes CASSSGLAGAHEQFF. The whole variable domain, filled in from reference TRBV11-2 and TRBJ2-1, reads EAGVAQSPRYKIIEKRQSVAFWCNPISGHATLYWYQQILGQGPKLLIQFQNNGVVDDSQLPKDRFSAERLKGVDSTLKIQPAKLEDSAVYLCASSSGLAGAHEQFFGPGTRLTVL.

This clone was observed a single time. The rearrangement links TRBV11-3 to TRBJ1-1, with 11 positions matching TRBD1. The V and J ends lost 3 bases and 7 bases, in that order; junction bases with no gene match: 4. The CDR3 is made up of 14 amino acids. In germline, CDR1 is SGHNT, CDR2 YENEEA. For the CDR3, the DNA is TGTGCCAGCAGCTTGGGACAGGGGGTTGGTGAAGCTTTCTTT. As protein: CASSLGQGVGEAFF.

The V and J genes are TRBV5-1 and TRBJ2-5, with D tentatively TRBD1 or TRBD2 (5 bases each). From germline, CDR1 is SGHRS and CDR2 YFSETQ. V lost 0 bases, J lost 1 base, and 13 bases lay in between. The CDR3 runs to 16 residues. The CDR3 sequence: CASSLAGWGIQETQYF. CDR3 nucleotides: TGCGCCAGCAGCTTGGCAGGTTGGGGGATCCAAGAGACCCAGTACTTC.

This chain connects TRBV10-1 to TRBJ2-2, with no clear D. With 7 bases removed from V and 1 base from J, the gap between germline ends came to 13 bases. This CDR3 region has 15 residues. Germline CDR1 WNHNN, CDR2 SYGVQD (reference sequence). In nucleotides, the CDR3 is TGCGCCAGCAACCGTTGGCAGGAGAACACCGGGGAGCTGTTTTTT. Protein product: CASNRWQENTGELFF.